The present T cell receptor (beta chain) was sequenced within a study of lymphopenia after photon versus proton radiotherapy. This clone was counted only a few times. The CDR3 totals 14 residues. V lost 4 bases, J lost 9 bases, and 14 bases lay in between. Germline CDR1 SGHRS, CDR2 YFSETQ. TCRdb's table, derived via immunoSEQ multiplex PCR, lists solely in-frame clones and lacks some. The sample includes 50,000 or so clones, more than 90% seen only once; the top ten take about a sixth. The V and J genes are TRBV5-1 and TRBJ1-6, with D possibly matching TRBD1 (5 bases). The sequence derives from a woman aged 40 to 50 with cholangiocarcinoma. This specimen was peripheral blood, taken from a patient treated with photon-based radiotherapy. Written as DNA, the CDR3 is TGCGCCAGCAGCCTACAGGATGGGAGTTCACCCCTCCACTTT. Residues: CASSLQDGSSPLHF.